This T cell receptor beta chain is drawn from a study of beta chain features in type 1 diabetes. Expressed TCRB transcripts were sequenced because the isolated RNA had all been reverse transcribed beforehand. Repertoires were generated with immunoSEQ multiplex PCR, while TCRdb's copy carries only in-frame clones and drops some. The sample has 400,000 to 500,000 clones; approximately 15% are singletons. Sequencing was performed on naive CD4+ T cells from blood. The receptor comes from a young man in good health.

CDR3 coding DNA: TGTGCCAGCAGGGCCGACAATTCACCCCTCCACTTT. Its protein product is CASRADNSPLHF. This sequence joins TRBV7-2 and TRBJ1-6, with no clear D. Germline V lookup: CDR1 SGHTA, CDR2 FQGNSA. The CDR3 extends over 12 amino acids. V was pared by 6 bases and J by 7 bases, with 7 bases between. The whole variable domain, remainder taken from reference TRBV7-2 and TRBJ1-6, is GAGVSQSPSNKVTEKGKDVELRCDPISGHTALYWYRQSLGQGLEFLIYFQGNSAPDKSGLPSDRFSAERTGGSVSTLTIQRTQQEDSAVYLCASRADNSPLHFGNGTRLTVT.